This note documents a single TCR beta chain sequence. Some clones are missing from TCRdb's copy, which holds only in-frame ones; the method was immunoSEQ multiplex PCR. There are hundreds of thousands of clones in the sample; about 80% occur only once, and more than 10% lies in the top ten. J was trimmed by 6 bases and V by 4 bases; bases with no gene match: 7. This CDR3 has 15 residues. CDR1 and CDR2 from the germline V gene are SGHRS and YFSETQ. These data are taken from a study of shared clonotypes between healthy human individuals. Donors had no recently reported acute infections or vaccinations and were HIV-negative.

The source is a woman aged 40 to 50 in good health. Some clones in this sample may be carry-over from other donors' samples. The rearrangement links TRBV5-1 to TRBJ2-2, with 9 bases identical to TRBD2. The sequenced sample consisted of PBMCs. The CDR3 DNA reads TGCGCCAGCAGCGGGGGACTAGCAGGGGCCGGGGAGCTGTTTTTT. It specifies CASSGGLAGAGELFF.